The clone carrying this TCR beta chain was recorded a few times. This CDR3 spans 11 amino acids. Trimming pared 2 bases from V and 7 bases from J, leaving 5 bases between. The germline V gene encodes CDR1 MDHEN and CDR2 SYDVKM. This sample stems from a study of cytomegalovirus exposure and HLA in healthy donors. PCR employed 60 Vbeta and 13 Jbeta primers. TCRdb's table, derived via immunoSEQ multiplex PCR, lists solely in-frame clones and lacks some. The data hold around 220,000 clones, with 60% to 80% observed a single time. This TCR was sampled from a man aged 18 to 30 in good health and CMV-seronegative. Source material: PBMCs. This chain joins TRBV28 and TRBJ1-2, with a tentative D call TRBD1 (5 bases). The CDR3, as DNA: TGTGCCAGCAGTTTAAGGGGTGGCTACACCTTC. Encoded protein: CASSLRGGYTF.